This T cell receptor beta chain came from a study of cytomegalovirus exposure and HLA in healthy donors. Trimming stripped 1 base from V and 4 bases from J, with 11 bases between. Germline CDR1 reads MNHNS; CDR2 reads SASEGT. CDR3 length: 14 residues. Libraries were prepared by immunoSEQ multiplex PCR; TCRdb keeps only in-frame clonotypes and omits some of them. Here the sample spans under 250,000 clones, around 80% being singletons. The sequence was obtained from a young woman in good health and CMV-seronegative. The V call is TRBV6-1, the J call TRBJ2-7, with D possibly being TRBD2 (5 bases). The sample taken for sequencing was PBMCs. CDR3 sequence reads: CASSEGSRRYEQYF. CDR3 DNA sequence: TGTGCCAGCAGTGAAGGATCGAGGAGGTACGAGCAGTACTTC.